Sequencing of this T cell receptor (beta chain) was carried out in a study of OX40 agonist ivuxolimab in advanced cancers. Whole-study context: A male proportion of 82.7% was recorded, with mean age approximately 56 years and range 23 to 79.

Data came from immunoSEQ multiplex PCR; TCRdb stores just in-frame clones and leaves some out. The sample yields tens of thousands of clones, 80% to 90% seen once. The length of the CDR3 is 13 residues. Trimming took off 8 bases at V and 8 bases at J, with 15 bases between the two ends. From germline, CDR1 is MNHNS and CDR2 SASEGT. Points from the study as a whole: Clonal expansion in partial responders at 0.1-3.0 mg/kg ranked among the lowest. What antigens the expanded peripheral T cells recognized was never established. Several nonresponders also turned out to have low normalized T-cell clonal expansion.

As concerns this clone: The antigen is undetermined.

The chain carries TRBV6-1 and TRBJ1-4; weak D call: TRBD1 (6 bases). The sequences come from CD4+ or CD8+ T cells sorted from blood, collected in a trial of the OX40 agonist ivuxolimab. This clonotype originated in an adult with an advanced solid tumor such as melanoma, head and neck, liver or kidney cancer. The CDR3 protein is CASQTGPAEKLFF. CDR3 nucleotides: TGTGCCAGCCAAACAGGGCCCGCCGAAAAACTGTTTTTT.